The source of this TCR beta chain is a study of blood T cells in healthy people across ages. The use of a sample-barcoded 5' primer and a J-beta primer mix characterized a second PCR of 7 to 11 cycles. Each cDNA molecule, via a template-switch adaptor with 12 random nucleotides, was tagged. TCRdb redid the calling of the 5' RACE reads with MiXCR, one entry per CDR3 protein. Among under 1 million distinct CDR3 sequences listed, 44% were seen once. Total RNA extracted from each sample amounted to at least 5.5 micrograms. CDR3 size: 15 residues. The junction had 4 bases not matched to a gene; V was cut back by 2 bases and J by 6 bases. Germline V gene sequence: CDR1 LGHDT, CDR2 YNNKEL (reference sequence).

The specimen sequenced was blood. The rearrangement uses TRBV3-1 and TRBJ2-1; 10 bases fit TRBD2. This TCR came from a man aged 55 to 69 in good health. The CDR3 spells CASSQLLAGGNEQFF. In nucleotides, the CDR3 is TGTGCCAGCAGCCAACTGTTAGCGGGGGGCAATGAGCAGTTCTTC.